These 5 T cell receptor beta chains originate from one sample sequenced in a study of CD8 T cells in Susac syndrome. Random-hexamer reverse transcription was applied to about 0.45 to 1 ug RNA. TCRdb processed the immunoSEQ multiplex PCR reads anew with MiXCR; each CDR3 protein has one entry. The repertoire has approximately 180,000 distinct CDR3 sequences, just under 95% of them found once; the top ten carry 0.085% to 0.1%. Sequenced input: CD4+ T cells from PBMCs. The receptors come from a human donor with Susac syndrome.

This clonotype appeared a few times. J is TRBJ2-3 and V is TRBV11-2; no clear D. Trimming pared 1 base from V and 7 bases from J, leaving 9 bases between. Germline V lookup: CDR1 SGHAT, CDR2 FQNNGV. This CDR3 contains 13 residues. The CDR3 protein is CASSLGAQNTQYF. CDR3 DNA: TGTGCCAGCAGCTTAGGGGCACAGAATACGCAGTATTTT.

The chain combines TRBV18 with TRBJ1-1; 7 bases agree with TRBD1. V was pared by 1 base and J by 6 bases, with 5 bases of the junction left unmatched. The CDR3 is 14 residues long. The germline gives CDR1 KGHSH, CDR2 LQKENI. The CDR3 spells CASSPQGARAEAFF. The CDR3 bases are TGTGCCAGCTCACCACAGGGGGCACGGGCTGAAGCTTTCTTT.

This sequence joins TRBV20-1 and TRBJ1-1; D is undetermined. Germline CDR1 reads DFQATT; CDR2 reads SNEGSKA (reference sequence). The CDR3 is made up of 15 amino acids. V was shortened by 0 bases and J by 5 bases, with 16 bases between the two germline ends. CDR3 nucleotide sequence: TGCAGTGCTAGAGACCCGTCCTGGTACGGGACTGAAGCTTTCTTT. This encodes CSARDPSWYGTEAFF.

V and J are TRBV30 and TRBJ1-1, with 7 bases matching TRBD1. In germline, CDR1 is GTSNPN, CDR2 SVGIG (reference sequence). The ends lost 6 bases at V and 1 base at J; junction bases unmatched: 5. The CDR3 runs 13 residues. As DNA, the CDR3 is TGTGCCTGTCAGGGGGATAGGAACACTGAAGCTTTCTTT. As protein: CACQGDRNTEAFF.

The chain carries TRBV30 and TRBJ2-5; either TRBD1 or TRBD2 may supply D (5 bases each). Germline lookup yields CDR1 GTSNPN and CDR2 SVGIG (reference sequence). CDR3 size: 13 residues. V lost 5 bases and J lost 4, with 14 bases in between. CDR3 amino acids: CAWSRDGPETQYF. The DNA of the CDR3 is TGTGCCTGGTCCCGGGACGGACCAGAGACCCAGTACTTC. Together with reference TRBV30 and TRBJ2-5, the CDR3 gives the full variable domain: SQTIHQWPATLVQPVGSPLSLECTVEGTSNPNLYWYRQAAGRGLQLLFYSVGIGQISSEVPQNLSASRPQDRQFILSSKKLLLSDSGFYLCAWSRDGPETQYFGPGTRLLVL.